Below, 20 T cell receptor beta chains from the same sample are listed, as sequenced in a study of OX40 agonist ivuxolimab in advanced cancers. Data came from immunoSEQ multiplex PCR; TCRdb stores just in-frame clones and leaves some out. The table has around 65,000 clones, 80% to 95% seen once. Specimen: CD4+ or CD8+ T cells sorted from blood, collected in a trial of the OX40 agonist ivuxolimab. These receptors came from an adult with an advanced solid tumor such as melanoma, head and neck, liver or kidney cancer.

The V gene is TRBV7-8, the J gene TRBJ2-1, with TRBD2 as a possible D gene (5 bases). The CDR3 runs 16 residues. V was cut by 3 bases and J by 4 bases, with 16 bases left in between. Germline assignment: CDR1 SGHVS and CDR2 FQNEAQ. CDR3 coding DNA: TGTGCCAGCAGCTTCCTTAAGGAGGTAGTTTACAATGAGCAGTTCTTC. It encodes CASSFLKEVVYNEQFF. The whole variable domain, filled in from reference TRBV7-8 and TRBJ2-1, reads GAGVSQSPRYKVAKRGQDVALRCDPISGHVSLFWYQQALGQGPEFLTYFQNEAQLDKSGLPSDRFFAERPEGSVSTLKIQRTQQEDSAVYLCASSFLKEVVYNEQFFGPGTRLTVL.

CDR3 DNA sequence: TGCGCCAGCAGCCAAGGGGACAGGATTTACAATGAGCAGTTCTTC. Residues: CASSQGDRIYNEQFF. The chain couples TRBV4-1 to TRBJ2-1, with 8 nucleotides matching TRBD1. V gave up 1 base and J gave up 4 bases; unmatched junction bases: 3. This CDR3 comprises 15 residues. Germline assignment: CDR1 MGHRA and CDR2 YSYEKL.

The CDR3 sequence: CASSFRGSAEAFF. The CDR3 coding sequence is TGTGCCAGCAGCTTTAGGGGGAGCGCTGAAGCTTTCTTT. The rearrangement uses TRBV5-6 and TRBJ1-1, with D perhaps matching TRBD1 (6 bases). V lost 2 bases and J lost 6, with 11 bases in between. The length of the CDR3 is 13 residues. Germline V gene sequence: CDR1 SGHDT, CDR2 YYEEEE.

The chain is built from TRBV2 and TRBJ1-5; tentatively, D is TRBD1 (6 bases). This CDR3 has 14 amino acids. With 4 bases removed from V and 6 bases from J, the gap between germline ends came to 13 bases. The V gene's germline CDR1 is SNHLY and CDR2 FYNNEI. The CDR3 DNA reads TGTGCCAGCAGTGCCACAGGGCTCGGTCAGCCCCAGCATTTT. This sequence encodes CASSATGLGQPQHF. Variable domain in full (rest from reference TRBV2 and TRBJ1-5): EPEVTQTPSHQVTQMGQEVILRCVPISNHLYFYWYRQILGQKVEFLVSFYNNEISEKSEIFDDQFSVERPDGSNFTLKIRSTKLEDSAMYFCASSATGLGQPQHFGDGTRLSIL.

J is TRBJ1-2 and V is TRBV9; D is unresolved. CDR1 SGDLS and CDR2 YYNGEE come from the germline V gene. CDR3 length: 14 amino acids. The V gene lost 0 bases and the J gene lost 3 bases, with 9 bases spanning the gap. The CDR3 loop is CASSVEGGHYGYTF. The CDR3 region has the DNA TGTGCCAGCAGCGTAGAGGGCGGCCACTATGGCTACACCTTC.

The chain couples TRBV7-9 to TRBJ1-5; no clear D. Germline V gene lookup returns CDR1 SEHNR and CDR2 FQNEAQ (reference sequence). Trimming cost V 8 bases and J 0 bases, with 11 bases left between them. The CDR3 totals 14 residues. CDR3 loop: CASASVFSNQPQHF. CDR3 nucleotides: TGTGCCAGCGCATCAGTTTTTAGCAATCAGCCCCAGCATTTT.

This sequence joins TRBV15 and TRBJ1-5; D is ambiguous. V was clipped by 0 bases and J by 1 base, with 7 bases between them. This CDR3 spans 15 amino acids. From germline, CDR1 is LNHNV and CDR2 YYDKDF (reference sequence). The CDR3 coding sequence is TGTGCCACCAGCAGAGATCGGGAGAGCAATCAGCCCCAGCATTTT. Translating it yields CATSRDRESNQPQHF.

J is TRBJ1-2 and V is TRBV4-1; the match to TRBD1 covers 8 bases. The CDR3 sequence is 17 residues long. CDR1 MGHRA and CDR2 YSYEKL come from the germline V gene. V was clipped by 7 bases and J by 3 bases; unmatched bases: 16. Here the CDR3 reads CASNPGQGGTRYYGYTF. The CDR3, as DNA: TGCGCCAGCAATCCCGGACAGGGAGGGACACGATACTATGGCTACACCTTC.

The rearrangement joins TRBV27 to TRBJ1-6; 7 positions agree with TRBD1. This CDR3 is built from 13 residues. Trimming removed 6 bases from V and 10 bases from J; junction bases left unmatched: 6. Germline assignment: CDR1 MNHEY and CDR2 SMNVEV (reference sequence). CDR3 residues: CASSTTGESPLHF. CDR3 coding DNA: TGTGCCAGCAGCACCACAGGGGAGTCACCCCTCCACTTT.

The V call is TRBV5-1, the J call TRBJ2-1; D not certain. The CDR3 runs to 12 residues. Germline lookup yields CDR1 SGHRS and CDR2 YFSETQ. The V and J ends lost 4 bases and 5 bases respectively, with 7 bases between them. As DNA, the CDR3 is TGCGCCAGCAGCCACAGTAACAATGAGCAGTTCTTC. Translation: CASSHSNNEQFF.

V gene TRBV28 combines with J gene TRBJ1-1, with D hard to call. The V and J ends lost 3 bases and 7 bases respectively, with 9 bases between them. The CDR3 contains 12 residues. Germline assignment: CDR1 MDHEN and CDR2 SYDVKM. The CDR3 nucleotides are TGTGCCAGCAGTTTCGGGCAATATGAAGCTTTCTTT. Amino acids: CASSFGQYEAFF.

The V call is TRBV6-1, the J call TRBJ2-1; D is uncertain. V lost 2 bases and J 5 bases, leaving 4 bases between the germline ends. The CDR3 consists of 12 residues. The V gene's germline CDR1 is MNHNS and CDR2 SASEGT. The CDR3 spells CASSEWDNEQFF. Written as DNA, the CDR3 is TGTGCCAGCAGTGAATGGGACAATGAGCAGTTCTTC.

This clone appeared once. The J gene is TRBJ2-2, the V gene TRBV2, with TRBD1 as a possible D gene (6 bases). Trimming pared 9 bases from V and 6 bases from J, leaving 14 bases between. The V gene's germline CDR1 is SNHLY and CDR2 FYNNEI. The CDR3 has 13 amino acids. CDR3 residues: CARETAGAGELFF. The CDR3 DNA reads as TGTGCCAGAGAGACAGCAGGGGCCGGGGAGCTGTTTTTT.

This chain connects TRBV6-1 to TRBJ1-1; D is ambiguous. Germline CDR1 reads MNHNS; CDR2 reads SASEGT. V was clipped by 0 bases and J by 4 bases, with 9 bases between them. The CDR3 extends over 14 amino acids. CDR3 residues: CASSEAGSGTEAFF. The CDR3 nucleotides read TGTGCCAGCAGTGAAGCAGGGTCTGGCACTGAAGCTTTCTTT.

V is TRBV7-9 and J is TRBJ1-1; D call uncertain. V dropped 1 base and J dropped 1 base, with 4 bases sitting between them. This CDR3 spans 13 amino acids. Germline CDR1 reads SEHNR; CDR2 reads FQNEAQ (reference sequence). The CDR3 sequence: CASSLEGNTEAFF. Here the CDR3 DNA reads TGTGCCAGCAGCTTAGAAGGGAACACTGAAGCTTTCTTT.

The J gene is TRBJ1-2, the V gene TRBV27, with TRBD1 matching 7 bases. The CDR3 extends over 15 amino acids. The ends lost 3 bases at V and 4 bases at J; junction bases unmatched: 8. Germline V gene lookup returns CDR1 MNHEY and CDR2 SMNVEV (reference sequence). CDR3 DNA sequence: TGTGCCAGCAGTTTTTCAGGGGGGAAATCCTATGGCTACACCTTC. As protein: CASSFSGGKSYGYTF.

The genes are TRBV7-9 and TRBJ1-1; 8 nucleotides line up with TRBD1. Germline V lookup: CDR1 SEHNR, CDR2 FQNEAQ (reference sequence). With 5 bases clipped from V and 3 bases from J, the junction kept 8 bases outside the gene matches. The CDR3 length is 15 residues. CDR3 sequence reads: CASSPATGGYTEAFF. DNA of the CDR3: TGTGCCAGCAGCCCTGCTACAGGGGGGTACACTGAAGCTTTCTTT.

V is TRBV4-2 and J is TRBJ2-5; D call uncertain. This CDR3 comprises 15 residues. Per the germline V gene, CDR1 is LGHNA and CDR2 is YNFKEQ. V shed 0 bases and J shed 2 bases, with 10 bases lying between them. In DNA, the CDR3 is TGTGCCAGCAGCCAAGATTGGCCTTCACAAGAGACCCAGTACTTC. Translated, it gives CASSQDWPSQETQYF.

V and J are TRBV11-2 and TRBJ2-5, with D perhaps assigned TRBD1 or TRBD2 (6 bases each). The CDR3 has 16 amino acids. Germline CDR1 SGHAT, CDR2 FQNNGV. The ends were cut back, 5 bases at V and 5 bases at J, with 21 bases in the middle. The CDR3 loop reads CASSPPWGQGRETQYF. The DNA for the CDR3 is TGTGCCAGCAGCCCCCCTTGGGGGCAGGGGAGGGAGACCCAGTACTTC.

The chain couples TRBV4-1 to TRBJ2-3, with D tentatively TRBD1 or TRBD2 (5 bases each). The length of the CDR3 is 15 residues. Germline CDR1 MGHRA, CDR2 YSYEKL. Trimming removed 3 bases at V and 4 bases at J, with 14 bases between. The CDR3 bases are TGCGCCAGCAGCCACAACCCGGGGCAGCCAGATACGCAGTATTTT. It yields the protein CASSHNPGQPDTQYF.